A selection of T cell receptor beta chains follows, all from one sample in a study of blood T cells in healthy people across ages. Each CDR3 protein gets one entry after TCRdb re-called the 5' RACE reads with MiXCR. The sample lists over 500,000 distinct CDR3 sequences; roughly a quarter were seen once. This same sample was also taken into another study, of T cells of mothers and their children.

Source material: blood. The receptors originated from a boy aged 2-9 years in good health. Each CDR3 is given with its conserved first and last residue. The D gene is left open where the match is weak. Expanded clones get a size class; other rows say once, few or many, or leave the size out.

j_call clone_size d_call v_call cdr3_aa cdr3_nt
TRBJ2-1 NA TRBD1 TRBV28 CASRPTTGDRGLNEQFF TGTGCCAGCAGACCAACGACAGGGGACAGGGGACTGAATGAGCAGTTCTTC
TRBJ1-2 NA NA TRBV20-1 CSAGRTGNYGYTF TGCAGTGCTGGTCGGACGGGGAACTATGGCTACACCTTC
TRBJ2-5 few TRBD2 TRBV6-2/TRBV6-3 CASSYSWRGVQETQYF TGTGCCAGCAGTTACTCGTGGCGGGGGGTACAAGAGACCCAGTACTTC
TRBJ2-3 NA NA TRBV7-8 CASTPIEEDTQYF TGTGCCAGCACCCCGATAGAGGAAGATACGCAGTATTTT
TRBJ2-2 NA TRBD2 TRBV15 CATSRDNGRRSGELFF TGTGCCACCAGCAGAGATAACGGGAGGAGGTCCGGGGAGCTGTTTTTT
TRBJ2-7 NA TRBD2 TRBV27 CASSPGTSGISYEQYF TGTGCCAGCAGTCCCGGGACTAGCGGTATTTCCTACGAGCAGTACTTC
TRBJ1-2 few NA TRBV5-6 CASSSGTHYGYTF TGTGCCAGCAGTTCAGGAACCCACTATGGCTACACCTTC
TRBJ2-2 few TRBD2 TRBV7-3 CASSKRAGGPVPGELFF TGTGCCAGCAGCAAACGAGCGGGGGGGCCCGTCCCCGGGGAGCTGTTTTTT
TRBJ1-4 few NA TRBV5-1 CASSLYATNEKLFF TGCGCCAGCAGCTTGTATGCAACTAATGAAAAACTGTTTTTT
TRBJ2-5 few TRBD1 TRBV7-8 CASSIRQGAMETQYF TGTGCCAGCAGCATCCGACAGGGGGCGATGGAGACCCAGTACTTC
TRBJ2-3 few TRBD1 TRBV29-1 CSVDRQGAGTDTQYF TGCAGCGTTGATCGGCAGGGGGCTGGCACAGATACGCAGTATTTT
TRBJ2-1 few NA TRBV20-1 CSARDSPPSVSSYNEQFF TGCAGTGCTAGAGATTCTCCCCCTAGCGTAAGCTCCTACAATGAGCAGTTCTTC
TRBJ2-7 NA TRBD2 TRBV6-5 CATRSGGQYEQYF TGTGCCACGAGGAGCGGGGGGCAATACGAGCAGTACTTC
TRBJ2-3 NA NA TRBV9 CASSVVKGDADTQYF TGTGCCAGCAGCGTAGTTAAAGGGGACGCAGATACGCAGTATTTT
TRBJ2-1 NA TRBD2 TRBV7-8 CASSTNRLANDEQFF TGTGCCAGCAGCACGAATAGACTAGCGAACGATGAGCAGTTCTTC
TRBJ2-7 few NA TRBV2 CAGQGTLSYEQYF TGTGCCGGCCAAGGGACTCTCTCCTACGAGCAGTACTTC
TRBJ2-1 few TRBD1 TRBV7-8 CASSSRQGLYNEQFF TGTGCCAGCAGCTCTAGACAGGGGCTCTACAATGAGCAGTTCTTC
TRBJ1-1 few NA TRBV5-1 CASSPSASTEAFF TGCGCCAGCAGCCCGTCGGCGAGCACTGAAGCTTTCTTT
TRBJ2-5 once TRBD1 TRBV20-1 CSAAQGAWETQYF TGCAGTGCGGCTCAGGGGGCCTGGGAGACCCAGTACTTC
TRBJ2-1 NA TRBD1 TRBV25-1 CASSGQGAGSYNEQFF TGTGCCAGCAGTGGGCAGGGGGCAGGGTCTTACAATGAGCAGTTCTTC
TRBJ1-4 few NA TRBV5-5 CASSDDGATNEKLFF TGTGCCAGCAGCGACGACGGTGCAACTAATGAAAAACTGTTTTTT
TRBJ2-7 few NA TRBV12-3/TRBV12-4 CASRPPGQLVSYEQYF TGTGCCAGCAGACCCCCTGGACAGTTAGTATCCTACGAGCAGTACTTC
TRBJ2-1 NA NA TRBV2 CASSSGEEQFF TGTGCCAGCAGTAGTGGGGAAGAGCAGTTCTTC
TRBJ2-1 NA NA TRBV10-3 CAIQSGIDDNEQFF TGTGCCATCCAGAGTGGAATCGACGACAATGAGCAGTTCTTC
TRBJ1-3 NA NA TRBV12-3/TRBV12-4 CASSGLGATGNTIYF TGTGCCAGCAGTGGGTTGGGTGCGACTGGAAACACCATATATTTT
TRBJ2-2 NA NA TRBV12-5 CASGIGELFF TGTGCTAGTGGAATCGGGGAGCTGTTTTTT
TRBJ2-2 many NA TRBV6-2/TRBV6-3 CASSPTSSGTGELFF TGTGCCAGCAGCCCCACTAGCTCCGGCACCGGGGAGCTGTTTTTT
TRBJ1-5 few NA TRBV4-1 CASSRGPMRSNQPQHF TGCGCCAGCAGCCGAGGACCCATGAGGAGCAATCAGCCCCAGCATTTT
TRBJ2-5 many NA TRBV3-1 CASSQDPGSGETQYF TGTGCCAGCAGCCAAGATCCGGGCAGCGGAGAGACCCAGTACTTC